The 10 T cell receptor beta chains listed next were all sequenced from one sample in a study of shared T cell receptors in the human thymus. Sequencing was performed with immunoSEQ multiplex PCR; in TCRdb, only in-frame clones are kept and a portion is missing. In the table there are some 760,000 clones, approximately 83% of which are singletons. These data were also reused for a study on human thymus T cells.

The sequenced sample was thymocytes. The receptors shown here come from a girl under three years old with a congenital heart defect.

This sequence joins TRBV19 and TRBJ2-1; 8 nucleotides line up with TRBD1. Germline lookup yields CDR1 LNHDA and CDR2 SQIVND (reference sequence). V lost 0 bases to trimming and J lost 6 bases; unmatched junction nucleotides: 10. The CDR3 is 17 amino acids. The CDR3 nucleotides are TGTGCCAGTAGTATAGATCGCGGCAGGGGGCGAGTCAATGAGCAGTTCTTC. Its translation: CASSIDRGRGRVNEQFF.

J is TRBJ1-3 and V is TRBV12-5; 7 bases are a match to TRBD1. Per the germline V gene, CDR1 is LGHNT and CDR2 is FRNRAP. V gave up 6 bases and J gave up 0 bases; unmatched junction bases: 17. CDR3 length: 19 residues. The CDR3 nucleotides are TGTGCTAGTGGCCGGACCCTCCGGGACAGAGGATCCTCTGGAAACACCATATATTTT. Residues: CASGRTLRDRGSSGNTIYF.

The chain employs TRBV6-6 and TRBJ1-3, with D possibly TRBD1 on 6 matching bases. Germline lookup yields CDR1 MNHNY and CDR2 SVGAGI (reference sequence). The CDR3 consists of 15 residues. The V and J ends lost 6 bases and 0 bases respectively, with 12 bases between them. For the CDR3, the DNA is TGTGCCAGCAGAAAAGGGGGGGGCTCTGGAAACACCATATATTTT. It is translated as CASRKGGGSGNTIYF.

Comment on this clone: A junction boundary mismatches the germline segment, possibly from a read error. The chain recombines TRBV7-7 with TRBJ2-1; tentative D call: TRBD1 (5 bases). From germline, CDR1 is SSHAT and CDR2 FNYEAQ (reference sequence). CDR3 length: 15 residues. CDR3 in DNA: TGTGCTAGCAGCTTAAGTTTCGGTGGGGCTGCTGAGCAGTTCTTC. Its protein product is CASSLSFGGAAEQFF. Full variable domain (missing parts from reference TRBV7-7 and TRBJ2-1): GAGVSQSPRYKVTKRGQDVTLRCDPISSHATLYWYQQALGQGPEFLTYFNYEAQPDKSGLPSDRFSAERPEGSISTLTIQRTEQRDSAMYRCASSLSFGGAAEQFFGPGTRLTVL.

V is TRBV14 and J is TRBJ1-2; weak D call: TRBD1 (6 bases). Germline V lookup: CDR1 SGHDN, CDR2 FVKESK. V was pared by 4 bases and J by 8 bases, with 26 bases between. CDR3 length equals 17 residues. This chain's CDR3 is CASSRYGPHIRQGGYTF. The CDR3 DNA reads as TGTGCCAGCAGCCGTTACGGGCCGCACATACGCCAGGGGGGCTACACCTTC. Together with reference TRBV14 and TRBJ1-2, the CDR3 gives the full variable domain: EAGVTQFPSHSVIEKGQTVTLRCDPISGHDNLYWYRRVMGKEIKFLLHFVKESKQDESGMPNNRFLAERTGGTYSTLKVQPAELEDSGVYFCASSRYGPHIRQGGYTFGSGTRLTVV.

CDR3 amino acids: CASVKALAGWSSYNEQFF. In DNA, the CDR3 is TGTGCCAGCGTTAAGGCGCTAGCGGGGTGGAGCTCCTACAATGAGCAGTTCTTC. The rearrangement joins TRBV2 to TRBJ2-1, with 9 bases that match TRBD2. Per germline, CDR1 SNHLY and CDR2 FYNNEI. The CDR3 covers 18 residues. V was pared by 8 bases and J by 0 bases, with 14 bases of the junction left unmatched. The full variable domain, with the rest looked up from reference TRBV2 and TRBJ2-1, is EPEVTQTPSHQVTQMGQEVILRCVPISNHLYFYWYRQILGQKVEFLVSFYNNEISEKSEIFDDQFSVERPDGSNFTLKIRSTKLEDSAMYFCASVKALAGWSSYNEQFFGPGTRLTVL.

The genes are TRBV19 and TRBJ1-5; 11 bases fit TRBD1. The CDR3 contains 15 residues. Germline CDR1 is LNHDA and CDR2 is SQIVND (reference sequence). V shed 5 bases, J shed 7 bases, and the junction held 7 bases outside the gene matches. CDR3: CASSRTGGAGQPQHF. The CDR3 DNA reads TGTGCCAGTAGTCGGACAGGGGGCGCGGGGCAGCCCCAGCATTTT.

This clone was counted between two and nine times. The rearrangement links TRBV4-3 to TRBJ1-5, with 9 bases identical to TRBD1. The CDR3 is 15 residues long. V gave up 1 base and J gave up 3 bases; unmatched junction bases: 1. Germline V lookup: CDR1 LGHNA, CDR2 YSLEER. Here the CDR3 DNA reads TGCGCCAGCAGCCAAGGACAGGGGGTCAATCAGCCCCAGCATTTT. This sequence encodes CASSQGQGVNQPQHF.

Here the CDR3 DNA reads TGTGCCACCAGCAGAGATGATCTTAGGGGGCGCAGGTATGGCTACACCTTC. Translation gives CATSRDDLRGRRYGYTF. The chain carries TRBV15 and TRBJ1-2; 7 positions match TRBD1. The CDR3 sequence is 17 residues long. The germline gives CDR1 LNHNV, CDR2 YYDKDF (reference sequence). J lost 5 bases, V lost 0 bases, and 12 bases had no gene match. Supplemented by reference TRBV15 and TRBJ1-2, the full variable domain reads DAMVIQNPRYQVTQFGKPVTLSCSQTLNHNVMYWYQQKSSQAPKLLFHYYDKDFNNEADTPDNFQSRRPNTSFCFLDIRSPGLGDTAMYLCATSRDDLRGRRYGYTFGSGTRLTVV.

The rearrangement joins TRBV7-8 to TRBJ1-2, with D tentatively TRBD1 (6 bases). Trimming cost V 4 bases and J 7 bases, with 19 bases left between them. CDR1 and CDR2 from the germline V gene are SGHVS and FQNEAQ. The CDR3 contains 15 residues. The CDR3 coding sequence is TGTGCCAGCAGCTCCGGGGGGGGGCAACAGGCTGGCTACACCTTC. Translating gives CASSSGGGQQAGYTF.